The clone carrying this TCR beta chain was seen a few times. TCRdb reprocessed the RT-PCR reads with MiXCR, giving one entry per CDR3 protein. The table includes about 700,000 distinct CDR3 sequences, around 15% detected once. This sample is drawn from a study of response to subunit inactivated influenza vaccine. V shed 2 bases and J shed 6 bases, with 8 bases lying between them. The CDR3 totals 13 residues. Sequenced here: PBMCs from blood, sampled around two weeks before vaccination. The clonotype comes from a man over 45 who received an inactivated influenza vaccine. The chain combines TRBV12-3 or TRBV12-4 with TRBJ2-1; TRBD2 might be the D (5 bases). CDR3 loop: CASSLRLANEQFF. CDR3 DNA sequence: TGTGCCAGCAGTTTACGGCTAGCCAATGAGCAGTTCTTC.